The sequence of this T cell receptor (beta chain) was determined in a study of blood T cell repertoires in COVID-19. TCRdb's copy holds only in-frame clones and misses some; the assay was immunoSEQ multiplex PCR. The sample comprises about 490,000 clones, 70% to 90% of which are singletons, and under 4% rests with the top ten. Germline trimming cut 3 bases from V and 2 bases from J; bases unmatched to any gene: 7. Germline CDR1 SGDLS, CDR2 YYNGEE. CDR3 size: 16 residues. The J gene is TRBJ1-5, the V gene TRBV9; 8 bases line up with TRBD1. The clonotype was recovered from a human donor in a cohort sampled during active COVID-19. Sequencing was done on a sample of peripheral blood. The CDR3 region is CASSAHDRGGNQPQHF. CDR3 DNA sequence: TGTGCCAGCAGCGCACACGACAGGGGCGGCAATCAGCCCCAGCATTTT. Full variable domain (rest looked up from reference TRBV9 and TRBJ1-5): DSGVTQTPKHLITATGQRVTLRCSPRSGDLSVYWYQQSLDQGLQFLIQYYNGEERAKGNILERFSAQQFPDLHSELNLSSLELGDSALYFCASSAHDRGGNQPQHFGDGTRLSIL.